One TCR beta chain is described in this entry. Researchers barred patients who had uncontrolled infection, other autoimmune disease, pregnancy or lactation. Based on clinical symptoms, serum thyroxine and TRAb, thyroid ultrasound and orbital computed tomography, diagnoses were reached. PBMCs were collected from an approximately 9.4 ml volume of fresh peripheral blood. Germline loops: CDR1 SGHTA, CDR2 FQGNSA. V lost 5 bases to trimming and J lost 4 bases; unmatched junction nucleotides: 6. The CDR3 is made up of 15 amino acids. TCR beta CDR3 regions were amplified from RNA. An initial round of RT-PCR targeting the TCR CDR3 relied on the HTBI primer set. TCRdb recomputed calls from the multiplex PCR reads with MiXCR, one row per CDR3 protein. This sample has about 300,000 distinct CDR3 sequences; roughly 15% occur once, and the top ten carry 7% to 9.5%. The data are from a study of T cells in Graves' hyperthyroidism and ophthalmopathy.

V is TRBV7-2 and J is TRBJ2-2; the match to TRBD2 covers 8 bases. The receptor was isolated from a middle-aged woman with Graves' hyperthyroidism. Material for sequencing was blood. The chain's CDR3 is CASSRWREVTGELFF. The CDR3 region has the DNA TGTGCCAGCAGCCGCTGGCGGGAGGTCACCGGGGAGCTGTTTTTT.